This T cell receptor beta chain emerged from a study of neurological immune-mediated disorders. TCRdb fed the 5' RACE reads into MiXCR, producing one record per CDR3 protein. The sample has some 60,000 distinct CDR3 sequences; about 8.9% are singletons. Described time point: longitudinal time-point 2. Unsorted libraries were generated from 2 million PBMCs. These cells had been stored in RNAlater at -80 C. The CDR3 loop spans 12 amino acids. Germline V gene lookup returns CDR1 SQVTM and CDR2 ANQGSEA. The V and J ends lost 3 bases and 7 bases respectively, with 12 bases between them. This clonotype has at least ten counts.

The rearrangement joins TRBV29-1 to TRBJ1-1; D is uncertain. The origin of this receptor is a man aged 25-40 years in good health. The sequencing input was PBMCs. CDR3 DNA: TGCAGCGTTGAGACGGTGGGTGTTGAAGCTTTCTTT. Its protein product is CSVETVGVEAFF.